This is a list of T cell receptor beta chains from one sample in a study of brain metastases from non-small cell lung cancer. Data came from immunoSEQ multiplex PCR; TCRdb stores just in-frame clones and leaves some out. The data show 1,800 or so clones, roughly 90% seen once. Sequencing used tissue from a brain metastasis. These receptors all stem from a donor at least 40 years old with non-small cell lung cancer. The CDR3 runs from the conserved cysteine through the conserved F or W. The D gene is left open where the match is weak. Rows give clone size only sometimes, using once, few, many, or a class for an expanded clone.

length: 15
D: .
V: TRBV10-3
size: .
J: TRBJ2-5
DNA: TGTGCCATCAGTAAGAATCCGGGGCCTGGGGAGACCCAGTACTTC
CDR3: CAISKNPGPGETQYF

length: 15
D: TRBD2
V: TRBV5-8
size: .
J: TRBJ2-5
DNA: TGTGCCAGCAGCTTGGGAGGGACTAGTCGAGAGACCCAGTACTTC
CDR3: CASSLGGTSRETQYF

length: 14
D: TRBD1
V: TRBV18
size: .
J: TRBJ2-7
DNA: TGTGCCAGCTCCCCCCCGACAGGGAAGTACGAGCAGTACTTC
CDR3: CASSPPTGKYEQYF

length: 14
D: TRBD1
V: TRBV5-1
size: .
J: TRBJ1-5
DNA: TGCGCCAGCAGCTGGGGGACAGGGGACCAGCCCCAGCATTTT
CDR3: CASSWGTGDQPQHF

length: 13
D: .
V: TRBV6-4
size: .
J: TRBJ1-1
DNA: TGTGCCAGCAGGAAAGACGCAATTACTGAAGCTTTCTTT
CDR3: CASRKDAITEAFF

length: 14
D: .
V: TRBV19
size: .
J: TRBJ1-5
DNA: TGTGCCAGTAGTCCCGACGGAACCAATCAGCCCCAGCATTTT
CDR3: CASSPDGTNQPQHF

length: 12
D: .
V: TRBV3-1/TRBV3-2
size: .
J: TRBJ2-7
DNA: TGTGCCAGCAGCCAATCCTTCTACGAGCAGTACTTC
CDR3: CASSQSFYEQYF

length: 14
D: .
V: TRBV7-2
size: .
J: TRBJ1-1
DNA: TGTGCCAGCAGCTACCAGGGTTGGAACACTGAAGCTTTCTTT
CDR3: CASSYQGWNTEAFF

length: 14
D: TRBD1
V: TRBV30
size: .
J: TRBJ1-3
DNA: TGTGCCTCTGACAGGGGTACCTCTGGAAACACCATATATTTT
CDR3: CASDRGTSGNTIYF

length: 14
D: .
V: TRBV5-1
size: .
J: TRBJ1-2
DNA: TGCGCCAGCAGCTTGGGGGGAGCTAACTATAGCTACACCTTC
CDR3: CASSLGGANYSYTF

length: 16
D: .
V: TRBV6-2/TRBV6-3
size: .
J: TRBJ2-3
DNA: TGTGCCAGCAGCTCGGTGGGACGGTGGGTCACAGATACGCAGTATTTT
CDR3: CASSSVGRWVTDTQYF

length: 14
D: .
V: TRBV18
size: .
J: TRBJ1-2
DNA: TGTGCCAGTTCATCGACAGCCCTTCCCAATGGCTACACCTTC
CDR3: CASSSTALPNGYTF

length: 12
D: .
V: TRBV2
size: once
J: TRBJ2-3
DNA: TGTGCCAGCAGTCTTCTTGATTATACGCAGTATTTT
CDR3: CASSLLDYTQYF

length: 15
D: .
V: TRBV6-2/TRBV6-3
size: .
J: TRBJ2-7
DNA: TGTGCCAGCAGTTATGCGGGTCTGAGCTCCTACGAGCAGTACTTC
CDR3: CASSYAGLSSYEQYF

length: 15
D: TRBD1
V: TRBV19
size: .
J: TRBJ2-1
DNA: TGTGCCAGTAGTCCGGACAGGGTCTCCTACAATGAGCAGTTCTTC
CDR3: CASSPDRVSYNEQFF

length: 13
D: .
V: TRBV29-1
size: .
J: TRBJ1-1
DNA: TGCAGCGTTTGTTCAGGCCAGTGGACTGAAGCTTTCTTT
CDR3: CSVCSGQWTEAFF

length: 15
D: .
V: TRBV5-6
size: .
J: TRBJ1-2
DNA: TGTGCCAGCAGCTTAAAGGGTACCTTTAACTATGGCTACACCTTC
CDR3: CASSLKGTFNYGYTF

length: 10
D: .
V: TRBV29-1
size: .
J: TRBJ1-1
DNA: TGCAGCGTTGTGACCACTGAAGCTTTCTTT
CDR3: CSVVTTEAFF

length: 13
D: .
V: TRBV7-2
size: once
J: TRBJ1-2
DNA: TGTGCCAGCAGCCAAACCTGGGACTATGGCTACACCTTC
CDR3: CASSQTWDYGYTF

length: 15
D: .
V: TRBV6-5
size: .
J: TRBJ1-4
DNA: TGTGCCAGCAGTCGAGCAGTGTGGGCTAATGAAAAACTGTTTTTT
CDR3: CASSRAVWANEKLFF

length: 14
D: TRBD1
V: TRBV5-6
size: .
J: TRBJ1-5
DNA: TGTGCCAGCAGCGGTACAGGGGAAAGGCAGCCCCAGCATTTT
CDR3: CASSGTGERQPQHF

length: 15
D: TRBD2
V: TRBV7-3
size: .
J: TRBJ2-3
DNA: TGTGCCAGCAGCTTAATTGCGGGAGGCACAGATACGCAGTATTTT
CDR3: CASSLIAGGTDTQYF

length: 13
D: .
V: TRBV21-1
size: .
J: TRBJ1-2
DNA: TGTGCCAGCGATGCACGGACAGGGAGGAGCTACACCTTC
CDR3: CASDARTGRSYTF

length: 13
D: .
V: TRBV5-5
size: once
J: TRBJ1-6
DNA: TGTGCCAGCAGCTTGGCCAGGGGTGATTCCCTCCACTTT
CDR3: CASSLARGDSLHF

length: 15
D: TRBD2
V: TRBV6-5
size: .
J: TRBJ2-5
DNA: TGTGCCAGCAGTTACTCCCTGAGCGGGGACGGGGCCCAGTACTTC
CDR3: CASSYSLSGDGAQYF

length: 15
D: .
V: TRBV7-2
size: .
J: TRBJ1-2
DNA: TGTGCCAGCAGCCTTTGGACAGCCTCCACCTATGGCTACACCTTC
CDR3: CASSLWTASTYGYTF

length: 15
D: TRBD1
V: TRBV7-7
size: .
J: TRBJ2-2
DNA: TGTGCTAGCAGCTTAGGAAGACAGGGAACCGGGGAGCTGTTTTTT
CDR3: CASSLGRQGTGELFF

length: 16
D: .
V: TRBV2
size: .
J: TRBJ2-1
DNA: TGTGCCAGCAAGGGGGGGGGCCTTCACTCCTACAATGAGCAGTTCTTC
CDR3: CASKGGGLHSYNEQFF

length: 12
D: .
V: TRBV12-3/TRBV12-4
size: few
J: TRBJ2-1
DNA: TGTGCCAGCAGTTCTGGGGGCAATGAGCAGTTCTTC
CDR3: CASSSGGNEQFF

length: 18
D: .
V: TRBV7-6
size: once
J: TRBJ1-5
DNA: TGTGCCAGCAGCTCGGGACGTCTCAAGGGTAATAGCAATCAGCCCCAGCATTTT
CDR3: CASSSGRLKGNSNQPQHF

length: 14
D: TRBD1
V: TRBV19
size: few
J: TRBJ1-2
DNA: TGTGCCAGTAGACAAGGGGGCGGTAACTATGGCTACACCTTC
CDR3: CASRQGGGNYGYTF

length: 15
D: TRBD1
V: TRBV6-1
size: once
J: TRBJ2-3
DNA: TGTGCCAGCAGTGACCGGGACAGGGGAACAGATACGCAGTATTTT
CDR3: CASSDRDRGTDTQYF

length: 14
D: .
V: TRBV21-1
size: few
J: TRBJ2-3
DNA: TGTGCCAGCTGGCCGGAGTTTCTCACAGATACGCAGTATTTT
CDR3: CASWPEFLTDTQYF

length: 12
D: .
V: TRBV6-5
size: .
J: TRBJ2-3
DNA: TGCTTGGTCGGGAAGAGCACAGATACGCAGTATTTT
CDR3: CLVGKSTDTQYF

length: 15
D: TRBD1
V: TRBV4-1
size: once
J: TRBJ1-4
DNA: TGCGCCAGCAGCCGCCTGACAGGGCCTAATGAAAAACTGTTTTTT
CDR3: CASSRLTGPNEKLFF

length: 15
D: .
V: TRBV21-1
size: .
J: TRBJ1-2
DNA: TGTGCCAGCAGCAAAGTTGTCGGGAGTCTGGGTGGCTACACCTTC
CDR3: CASSKVVGSLGGYTF

length: 15
D: TRBD1
V: TRBV6-6
size: once
J: TRBJ2-3
DNA: TGTGCCAGCAATGGGAGGACAGGGATCACAGATACGCAGTATTTT
CDR3: CASNGRTGITDTQYF

length: 14
D: .
V: TRBV7-2
size: .
J: TRBJ1-2
DNA: TGTGCCAGCAGCTTAGGGGGGGGTGGCTATGGCTACACCTTC
CDR3: CASSLGGGGYGYTF

length: 16
D: .
V: TRBV21-1
size: .
J: TRBJ2-3
DNA: TGTGCCAGCAGCAAAGTGGCTAGCGGGGGGGCAGATACGCAGTATTTT
CDR3: CASSKVASGGADTQYF

length: 13
D: .
V: TRBV12-5
size: few
J: TRBJ2-2
DNA: TGTGCTAGTGCCGGGTCGAACACCGGGGAGCTGTTTTTT
CDR3: CASAGSNTGELFF

length: 13
D: TRBD1
V: TRBV7-2
size: .
J: TRBJ2-7
DNA: TGTGCCAGCAGCTCCCGGGACAGCTACGAGCAGTACTTC
CDR3: CASSSRDSYEQYF